One and the same sample provided the 27 T cell receptor beta chains below, sequenced in a study of tumor-infiltrating lymphocytes in primary liver carcinoma. Co-extracted RNA and DNA came from approximately 20-30 mg of unsorted bulk tissue. A constant-region primer served to make TCR beta cDNA from about 500 ng total RNA. Slightly modified ARM-PCR served as the procedure for the TCR beta libraries. These libraries came from three rounds of nested multiplex PCR. Each of the first two PCR rounds ran around 10 cycles with TRBV1-TRBV30 forward and C-beta reverse primers. TCRdb used MiXCR to reprocess the multiplex PCR reads, holding one entry per CDR3 protein. The top ten hold approximately 25% of the sample, which has tens of thousands of distinct CDR3 sequences, about 80% seen once. Sequencing used liver tumor tissue from sampling region 3. As to subset: tumor region T3, left-lateral pole. The receptors derive from a man aged 40-50 years with primary liver carcinoma and hepatitis B virus infection.

This clonotype occurred once. One end of the junction varies from germline; a read error may be responsible. The chain links TRBV29-1 to TRBJ2-1; 11 bases fit TRBD1. The CDR3 contains 14 residues. Germline CDR1 and CDR2: SQVTM and ANQGSEA. CDR3: CSGSPGQGVNEQFF. The CDR3 DNA follows: TGCAGCGGATCGCCGGGACAGGGGGTGAATGAGCAGTTCTTT.

This clonotype was seen many times. The V and J genes are TRBV7-9 and TRBJ1-3; 10 nucleotides match TRBD1. The germline CDR1 and CDR2 sequences are SEHNR and FQNEAQ (reference sequence). The J segment lost 4 bases and the V segment lost 5 bases, leaving 14 bases of the junction unmatched. This CDR3 spans 18 amino acids. CDR3 nucleotides: TGTGCCAGCAGCCTGGGTTGGGACAGGGGACCTGCCGGAAACACCATATATTTT. Amino acid sequence: CASSLGWDRGPAGNTIYF.

To note about this clonotype: Relative to the germline gene, one junction end is altered; a read error may explain this. The gene calls are TRBV19 and TRBJ2-1, with 9 bases lining up with TRBD1. The CDR3 spans 14 residues. CDR1 is LNHDA and CDR2 is SQIVND in the germline V gene (reference sequence). CDR3 bases: TGTGCCAGTAGTATGGGACAGGGATACGATGAGCAGTTCTTT. This sequence encodes CASSMGQGYDEQFF.

The chain couples TRBV11-2 to TRBJ2-2; no definite D call. The CDR3 has 16 amino acids. Germline V gene sequence: CDR1 SGHAT, CDR2 FQNNGV. Trimming pared 7 bases from V and 0 bases from J, leaving 15 bases between. The CDR3 protein is CASNYRQASNTGELFF. Here the CDR3 DNA reads TGTGCCAGCAACTACAGACAAGCTTCGAACACCGGGGAGCTGTTTTTT.

As to this clonotype: The junction does not match germline at one end; this may be a read error. The chain couples TRBV11-2 to TRBJ2-2, with 9 nucleotides matching TRBD1. CDR1 and CDR2 (germline): SGHAT, FQNNGV. This CDR3 is 17 amino acids long. CDR3 nucleotide sequence: TGTACCAGCAACTTTGATCGGGACAGGGTCGGCACCGGGGGGCTGTTTTTT. This sequence encodes CTSNFDRDRVGTGGLFF.

The chain is built from TRBV6-6 and TRBJ2-7; 11 nucleotides align to TRBD2. V lost 4 bases to trimming and J lost 6 bases; unmatched junction nucleotides: 14. The CDR3 is 17 amino acids. Germline-derived CDR1 and CDR2 are MNHNY and SVGAGI (reference sequence). The CDR3 here is CASSSWGLAVGPGEQYF. CDR3 nucleotide sequence: TGTGCCAGCAGTTCATGGGGACTAGCGGTAGGGCCGGGCGAGCAGTACTTC.

Regarding this clonotype: Sequence at one end of the junction differs from germline and may be a read error. This rearrangement joins TRBV6-6 to TRBJ1-6; no reliable D call. Germline values: CDR1 MNHNY, CDR2 SVGAGI (reference sequence). CDR3 size: 18 residues. The CDR3 nucleotides read TGTGCCAGCAGTTACTTTCTACGGGCCCCGAGGTGGAATTCACCCTTCCACTTT. Translated, it gives CASSYFLRAPRWNSPFHF.

The genes are TRBV11-1 and TRBJ2-1, with D maybe TRBD2 (6 bases). The CDR3 has 17 amino acids. Germline CDR1 reads SGHAT; CDR2 reads FQDESV (reference sequence). DNA for the CDR3: TGTCCCAACAGCCTGGGATTACCGGGAGAAGTTGACAATGAGCAGTTCTTC. Amino acids: CPNSLGLPGEVDNEQFF.

Of note for this clonotype: This may arise from a read error, as a much more abundant clone is one base away. The chain combines TRBV28 with TRBJ2-7; D perhaps matches TRBD2 (6 bases). Germline V gene data show CDR1 as MDHEN and CDR2 as SYDVKM. The CDR3 length is 14 residues. The CDR3 is CASSLQAGAYERYF. The CDR3 region has the DNA TGTGCCAGCAGTCTACAAGCGGGTGCCTACGAGCGGTACTTC.

V is TRBV28 and J is TRBJ1-2; maybe TRBD1 (5 bases). Germline CDR1 reads MDHEN; CDR2 reads SYDVKM. V was clipped by 7 bases and J by 6 bases, with 18 bases between them. The CDR3 extends over 14 amino acids. DNA for the CDR3: TGTGCCAGCAATTTCCGCAGGGTCGGGGATGGCTACACCTTC. Translating gives CASNFRRVGDGYTF.

The chain employs TRBV6-1 and TRBJ2-3, with 8 bases aligning to TRBD2. The V gene's germline CDR1 is MNHNS and CDR2 SASEGT. The CDR3 totals 18 residues. In nucleotides, the CDR3 is TGTATCAGCAGTGAACCAGCTAGCGGGCCATATAGCACAGATACGCAGTATTTT. Encoded protein: CISSEPASGPYSTDTQYF.

This clonotype showed up just a few times. The chain is built from TRBV20-1 and TRBJ2-5; no clear D. This CDR3 contains 13 residues. Per germline, CDR1 DFQATT and CDR2 SNEGSKA (reference sequence). V lost 6 bases to trimming and J lost 1 base, with 12 bases between them. CDR3 nucleotides: TGCAGTGCACTCCCCGTGGGCCAAGAGACCCAGTACTTC. This gives the protein CSALPVGQETQYF.

About this clonotype itself: With a much larger clone just one base away, this may be a read error. This chain's CDR3 is CASSLNQGETQNF. The CDR3 region has the DNA TGTGCCAGCAGCTTAAACCAGGGGGAGACCCAGAACTTC. The chain is built from TRBV7-9 and TRBJ2-5; 7 bases are shared with TRBD1. The CDR3 loop spans 13 amino acids. Germline values: CDR1 SEHNR, CDR2 FQNEAQ (reference sequence).

On this clonotype: The germline gene is not matched at one end of the junction; a read error may be the cause. The rearrangement links TRBV5-1 to TRBJ1-1; TRBD1 matches at 9 bases. Germline values: CDR1 SGHRS, CDR2 YFSETQ. The CDR3 sequence is 17 residues long. CDR3 in amino acids: CASSQKTGGGSNTESFF. In DNA, the CDR3 is TGCGCCAGCAGCCAGAAGACAGGGGGTGGAAGTAACACTGAATCTTTCTTT.

As concerns this clonotype: It may be a read error: a sequence one base away is much more abundant. V gene TRBV2 combines with J gene TRBJ1-5, with a weak D call TRBD1 (5 bases). Germline assignment: CDR1 SNHLY and CDR2 FYNNEI. The CDR3 extends over 15 amino acids. V gave up 6 bases and J gave up 2 bases, with 14 bases separating them. DNA of the CDR3: TGTGCCAGCAGGACTCTGGGGGGGGGCAATCAGCCCCAGCATTTT. Protein: CASRTLGGGNQPQHF.

Worth noting for this clonotype: At one end, the junction sequence differs from germline, possibly due to a read error. The V call is TRBV5-4, the J call TRBJ2-2; 7 bases align to TRBD2. The CDR3 is made up of 17 amino acids. Germline V gene sequence: CDR1 SGHNT, CDR2 YYREEE (reference sequence). CDR3: CSSSPGGPAGNTGELFF. The CDR3 coding sequence is TGTTCCAGCAGCCCTGGGGGACCAGCGGGAAACACCGGGGAGCTGTTTTTT. Complete variable domain (other parts from reference TRBV5-4 and TRBJ2-2): ETGVTQSPTHLIKTRGQQVTLRCSSQSGHNTVSWYQQALGQGPQFIFQYYREEENGRGNFPPRFSGLQFPNYSSELNVNALELDDSALYLCSSSPGGPAGNTGELFFGEGSRLTVL.

As DNA, the CDR3 is TGTGCCAGCACCGACGGCTCAACTAATGAAAAACTGTTTTTT. It encodes CASTDGSTNEKLFF. The chain is built from TRBV6-2 or TRBV6-3 and TRBJ1-4; D gene ambiguous. The CDR3 totals 14 residues. With 7 bases removed from V and 0 bases from J, the gap between germline ends came to 9 bases. The germline CDR1 and CDR2 sequences are MNHEY and SVGEGT.

This chain uses TRBV6-2 or TRBV6-3 with TRBJ2-7; no firm D call. Germline values: CDR1 MNHEY, CDR2 SVGEGT. The CDR3 totals 15 residues. Trimming took 9 bases from V and 0 from J, leaving 18 bases between them. The CDR3: CASFTPVPHSYEQYF. The CDR3 DNA follows: TGTGCCAGTTTCACGCCGGTCCCCCACTCCTACGAGCAGTACTTC.

Worth noting for this clonotype: At one boundary the junction diverges from the germline segment, which might be a read error. The chain joins TRBV10-2 to TRBJ1-1; D is undetermined. The V gene's germline CDR1 is WSHSY and CDR2 SAAADI. CDR3 length: 15 residues. Here the CDR3 reads CASSESSAANAEAFF. CDR3 nucleotides: TGCGCCAGCAGTGAGTCTTCTGCGGCGAACGCTGAAGCTTTCTTT.

The chain's CDR3 is CASSQAGQDRQSEQFF. CDR3 DNA sequence: TGTGCCAGCAGCCAAGCTGGCCAGGACCGCCAAAGTGAGCAGTTCTTC. The rearrangement links TRBV14 to TRBJ2-1; D gene unclear. The ends were cut back, 1 base at V and 9 bases at J, with 19 bases in the middle. Per germline, CDR1 SGHDN and CDR2 FVKESK. This CDR3 is 16 amino acids long.

This chain connects TRBV3-1 to TRBJ1-1, with D perhaps TRBD1 (6 bases). Per germline, CDR1 LGHDT and CDR2 YNNKEL (reference sequence). There are 15 residues in the CDR3. V was cut by 1 base and J by 0 bases, with 9 bases left in between. The CDR3 DNA sequence: TGTGCCAGCAGCCAAGGACAGGCGATGAACACTGAAGCTTTCTTT. It translates to CASSQGQAMNTEAFF.

A remark on this clonotype: This sequence may be a read error, since a much larger clone differs from it by one base. This chain's CDR3 is CASSPRNTGELFF. The CDR3 nucleotides read TGTGCCAGCAGTCCCCGGAACACCGGGGAGCTGTTTTTT. V gene TRBV2 combines with J gene TRBJ2-2; the D is unclear. The CDR3 length is 13 residues. Germline-derived CDR1 and CDR2 are SNHLY and FYNNEI. V was pared by 5 bases and J by 1 base, with 5 bases between.

This clonotype has more than one count but fewer than ten. This sequence joins TRBV10-2 and TRBJ2-1; D gene uncertain. The CDR3 totals 12 residues. Per the germline V gene, CDR1 is WSHSY and CDR2 is SAAADI. V was clipped by 8 bases and J by 8 bases, with 13 bases between them. CDR3: CASGKNRDEQFF. The DNA for the CDR3 is TGCGCCAGCGGCAAGAACCGCGATGAGCAGTTCTTC.

At least ten counts were recorded for this clonotype. The chain has TRBV14 and TRBJ2-5; perhaps TRBD2 as D (6 bases). The CDR3 contains 15 residues. Germline V gene data show CDR1 as SGHDN and CDR2 as FVKESK. Trimming stripped 0 bases from V and 3 bases from J, with 11 bases between. The CDR3: CASSQESGGEETQYF. The CDR3 bases are TGTGCCAGCAGCCAAGAGAGCGGAGGGGAAGAGACCCAGTACTTC. Full variable domain (missing parts from reference TRBV14 and TRBJ2-5): EAGVTQFPSHSVIEKGQTVTLRCDPISGHDNLYWYRRVMGKEIKFLLHFVKESKQDESGMPNNRFLAERTGGTYSTLKVQPAELEDSGVYFCASSQESGGEETQYFGPGTRLLVL.

V and J are TRBV6-5 and TRBJ1-1; D ambiguous. The CDR3 contains 16 residues. Trimming left V 10 bases short and J 7 bases short, with 28 bases between. The germline V gene has CDR1 MNHEY and CDR2 SVGAGI. CDR3 region: CATGRRRLRSDIEAFF. CDR3 nucleotide sequence: TGTGCCACCGGGAGAAGACGTTTAAGAAGTGACATTGAAGCTTTCTTT.

The chain combines TRBV11-2 with TRBJ2-7, with TRBD1 matching 7 bases. This CDR3 region has 14 residues. The germline gives CDR1 SGHAT, CDR2 FQNNGV. The V and J ends lost 8 bases and 4 bases, in that order; junction bases with no gene match: 11. The CDR3 loop is CASPRQGWFYEQYF. CDR3 coding DNA: TGTGCCAGCCCCCGACAGGGATGGTTTTACGAGCAGTACTTC.

The V gene is TRBV12-3 or TRBV12-4, the J gene TRBJ2-1; no definite D call. This CDR3 has 13 residues. V was shortened by 2 bases and J by 12 bases, with 14 bases between the two germline ends. The CDR3 reads CASSLSATEPQFF. The CDR3 DNA follows: TGTGCCAGCAGTTTATCCGCGACCGAGCCGCAGTTCTTC.